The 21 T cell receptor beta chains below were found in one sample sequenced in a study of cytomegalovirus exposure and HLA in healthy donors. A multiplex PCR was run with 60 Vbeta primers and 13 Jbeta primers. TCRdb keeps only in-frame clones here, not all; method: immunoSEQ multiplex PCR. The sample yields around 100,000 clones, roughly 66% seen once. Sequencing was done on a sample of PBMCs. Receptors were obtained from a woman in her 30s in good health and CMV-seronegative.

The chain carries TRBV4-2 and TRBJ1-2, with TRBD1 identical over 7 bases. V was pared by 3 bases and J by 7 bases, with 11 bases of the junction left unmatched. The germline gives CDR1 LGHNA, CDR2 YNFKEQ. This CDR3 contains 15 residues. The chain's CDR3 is CASSHQRGQEGGYTF. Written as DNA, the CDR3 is TGTGCCAGCAGCCATCAAAGGGGGCAGGAAGGTGGCTACACCTTC.

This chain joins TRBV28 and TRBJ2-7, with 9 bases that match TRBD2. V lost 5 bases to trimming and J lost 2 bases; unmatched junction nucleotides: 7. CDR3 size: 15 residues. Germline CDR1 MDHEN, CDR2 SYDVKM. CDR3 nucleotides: TGTGCCAGCAGTAGCAGCGGGAGGCCTCCCTACGAGCAGTACTTC. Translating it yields CASSSSGRPPYEQYF. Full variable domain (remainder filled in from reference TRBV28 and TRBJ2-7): DVKVTQSSRYLVKRTGEKVFLECVQDMDHENMFWYRQDPGLGLRLIYFSYDVKMKEKGDIPEGYSVSREKKERFSLILESASTNQTSMYLCASSSSGRPPYEQYFGPGTRLTVT.

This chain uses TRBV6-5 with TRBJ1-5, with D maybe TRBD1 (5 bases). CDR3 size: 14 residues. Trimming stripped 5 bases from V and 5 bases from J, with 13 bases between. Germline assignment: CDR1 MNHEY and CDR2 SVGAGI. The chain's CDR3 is CASSRDSLDQPQHF. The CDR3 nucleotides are TGTGCCAGCAGTCGAGACAGTCTCGATCAGCCCCAGCATTTT.

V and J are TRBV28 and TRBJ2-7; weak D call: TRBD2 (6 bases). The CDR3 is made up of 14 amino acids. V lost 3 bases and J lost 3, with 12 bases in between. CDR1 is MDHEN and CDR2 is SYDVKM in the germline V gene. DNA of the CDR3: TGTGCCAGCAGTTTCGGGACTCTCAACTACGAGCAGTACTTC. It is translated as CASSFGTLNYEQYF.

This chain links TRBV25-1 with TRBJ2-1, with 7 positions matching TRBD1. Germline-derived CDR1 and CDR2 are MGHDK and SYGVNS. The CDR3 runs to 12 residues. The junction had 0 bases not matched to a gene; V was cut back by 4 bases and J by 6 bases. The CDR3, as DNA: TGTGCCAGCAGTGGGGACAGCAATGAGCAGTTCTTC. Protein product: CASSGDSNEQFF. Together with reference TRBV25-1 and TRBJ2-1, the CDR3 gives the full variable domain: EADIYQTPRYLVIGTGKKITLECSQTMGHDKMYWYQQDPGMELHLIHYSYGVNSTEKGDLSSESTVSRIRTEHFPLTLESARPSHTSQYLCASSGDSNEQFFGPGTRLTVL.

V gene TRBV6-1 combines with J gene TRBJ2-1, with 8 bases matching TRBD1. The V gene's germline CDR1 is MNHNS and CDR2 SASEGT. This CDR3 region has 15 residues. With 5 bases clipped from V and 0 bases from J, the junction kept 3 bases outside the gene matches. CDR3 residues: CASSLDRGSYNEQFF. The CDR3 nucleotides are TGTGCCAGCAGTCTTGACAGGGGCTCCTACAATGAGCAGTTCTTC.

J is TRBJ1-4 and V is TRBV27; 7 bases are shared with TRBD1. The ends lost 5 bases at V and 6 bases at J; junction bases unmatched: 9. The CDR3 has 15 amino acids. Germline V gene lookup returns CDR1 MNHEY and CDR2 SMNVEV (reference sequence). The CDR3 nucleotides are TGTGCCAGCAGTCCGACAGGGCCCCTCTATGAAAAACTGTTTTTT. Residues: CASSPTGPLYEKLFF.

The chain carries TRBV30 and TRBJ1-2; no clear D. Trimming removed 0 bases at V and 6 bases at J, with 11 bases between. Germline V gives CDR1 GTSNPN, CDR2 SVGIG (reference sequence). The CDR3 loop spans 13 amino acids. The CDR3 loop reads CAWSVLGPHGYTF. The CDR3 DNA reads TGTGCCTGGAGTGTACTTGGGCCACATGGCTACACCTTC. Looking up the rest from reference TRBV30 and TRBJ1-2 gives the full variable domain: SQTIHQWPATLVQPVGSPLSLECTVEGTSNPNLYWYRQAAGRGLQLLFYSVGIGQISSEVPQNLSASRPQDRQFILSSKKLLLSDSGFYLCAWSVLGPHGYTFGSGTRLTVV.

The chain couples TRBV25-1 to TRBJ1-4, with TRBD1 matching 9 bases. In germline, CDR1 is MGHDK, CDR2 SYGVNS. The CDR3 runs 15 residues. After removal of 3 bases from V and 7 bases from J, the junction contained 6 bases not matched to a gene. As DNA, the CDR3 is TGTGCCAGCAGTGATCCCGGGACAGGGAGTGAAAAACTGTTTTTT. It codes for CASSDPGTGSEKLFF.

In nucleotides, the CDR3 is TGTGCCAGCAGATTTGGGGGGTCAGGGAACGCCCGGGACGATGGCTACACCTTC. Amino acids: CASRFGGSGNARDDGYTF. The chain employs TRBV7-9 and TRBJ1-2, with D perhaps TRBD1 (5 bases). This CDR3 is 18 amino acids long. V lost 6 bases and J lost 6, with 29 bases in between. The germline V gene has CDR1 SEHNR and CDR2 FQNEAQ (reference sequence).

This CDR3 reads CASSPSAGGEETQYF. The CDR3, as DNA: TGTGCCAGCAGTCCCTCGGCGGGAGGGGAGGAGACCCAGTACTTC. This chain joins TRBV28 and TRBJ2-5; 9 bases are a match to TRBD2. Germline V gene lookup returns CDR1 MDHEN and CDR2 SYDVKM. The CDR3 is 15 residues long. The junction had 9 bases not matched to a gene; V was cut back by 5 bases and J by 5 bases. Drawing the rest from reference TRBV28 and TRBJ2-5, the complete variable domain is DVKVTQSSRYLVKRTGEKVFLECVQDMDHENMFWYRQDPGLGLRLIYFSYDVKMKEKGDIPEGYSVSREKKERFSLILESASTNQTSMYLCASSPSAGGEETQYFGPGTRLLVL.

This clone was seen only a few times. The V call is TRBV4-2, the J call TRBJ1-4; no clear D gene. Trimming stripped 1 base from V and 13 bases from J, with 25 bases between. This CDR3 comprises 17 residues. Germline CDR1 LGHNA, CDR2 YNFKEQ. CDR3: CASSQVAYEEGRKILFF. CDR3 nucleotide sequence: TGTGCCAGCAGCCAAGTGGCTTATGAGGAAGGGAGGAAAATACTGTTTTTT.

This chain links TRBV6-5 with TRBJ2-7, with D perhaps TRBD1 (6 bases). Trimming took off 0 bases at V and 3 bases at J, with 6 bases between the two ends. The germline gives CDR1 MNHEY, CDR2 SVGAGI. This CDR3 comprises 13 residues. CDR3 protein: CASSYSTGYEQYF. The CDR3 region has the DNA TGTGCCAGCAGTTACTCGACAGGCTACGAGCAGTACTTC.

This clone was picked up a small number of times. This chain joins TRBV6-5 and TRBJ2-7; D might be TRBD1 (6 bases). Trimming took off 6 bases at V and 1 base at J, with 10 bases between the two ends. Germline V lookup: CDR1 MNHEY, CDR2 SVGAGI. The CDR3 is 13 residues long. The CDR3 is CASRPGTSYEQYF. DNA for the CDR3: TGTGCCAGCAGACCAGGGACATCCTACGAGCAGTACTTC.

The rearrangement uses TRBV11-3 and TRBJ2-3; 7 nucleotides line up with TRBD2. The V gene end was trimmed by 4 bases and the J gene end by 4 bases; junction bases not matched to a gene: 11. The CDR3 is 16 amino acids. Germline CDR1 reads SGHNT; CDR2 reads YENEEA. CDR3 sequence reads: CASSSGLDSPPDTQYF. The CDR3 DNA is TGTGCCAGCAGCTCTGGACTAGACTCTCCCCCAGATACGCAGTATTTT.

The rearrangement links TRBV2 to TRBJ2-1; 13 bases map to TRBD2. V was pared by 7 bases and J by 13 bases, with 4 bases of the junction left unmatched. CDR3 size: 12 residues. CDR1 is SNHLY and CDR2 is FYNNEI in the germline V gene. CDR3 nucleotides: TGTGCCAGCATGGGACTAGCGGGATTACAGTTCTTC. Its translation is CASMGLAGLQFF.

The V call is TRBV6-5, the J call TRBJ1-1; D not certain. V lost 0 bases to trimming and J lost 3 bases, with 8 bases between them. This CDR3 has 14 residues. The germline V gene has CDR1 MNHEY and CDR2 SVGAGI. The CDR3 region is CASSYSVSDTEAFF. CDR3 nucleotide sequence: TGTGCCAGCAGTTACTCGGTGTCGGACACTGAAGCTTTCTTT.

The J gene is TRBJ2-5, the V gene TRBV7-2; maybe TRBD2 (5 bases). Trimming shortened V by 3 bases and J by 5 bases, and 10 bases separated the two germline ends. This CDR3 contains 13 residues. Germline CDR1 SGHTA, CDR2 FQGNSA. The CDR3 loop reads CASSFGLRETQYF. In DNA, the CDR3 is TGTGCCAGCAGCTTCGGACTGAGGGAGACCCAGTACTTC.

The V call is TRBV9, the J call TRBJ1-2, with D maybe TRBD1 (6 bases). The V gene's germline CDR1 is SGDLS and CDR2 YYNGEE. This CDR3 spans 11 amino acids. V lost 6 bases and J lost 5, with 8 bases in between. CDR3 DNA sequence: TGTGCCAGCACAGGGGTGTATGGCTACACCTTC. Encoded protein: CASTGVYGYTF.

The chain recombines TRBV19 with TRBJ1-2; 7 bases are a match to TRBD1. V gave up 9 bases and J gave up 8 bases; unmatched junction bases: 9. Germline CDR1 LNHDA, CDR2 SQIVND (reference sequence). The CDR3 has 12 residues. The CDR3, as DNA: TGTGCCAGCAAAAGGGACAGTTTAGGCTACACCTTC. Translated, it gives CASKRDSLGYTF.

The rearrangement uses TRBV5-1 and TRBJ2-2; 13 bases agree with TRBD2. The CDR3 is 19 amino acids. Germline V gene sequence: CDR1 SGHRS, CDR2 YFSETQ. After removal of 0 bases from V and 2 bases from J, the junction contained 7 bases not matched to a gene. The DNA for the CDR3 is TGCGCCAGCAGCTTGGCGACTAGCGGGAGGCTTTTTAACACCGGGGAGCTGTTTTTT. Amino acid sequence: CASSLATSGRLFNTGELFF.